These 11 T cell receptor beta chains originate from one sample sequenced in a study of molecular identifiers for immune sequencing clone quantification. MiXCR, applied by TCRdb to the PCR reads, yields one record per CDR3 protein. This sample has about 640,000 distinct CDR3 sequences, with less than 20% found just once. The sequenced sample consisted of naive CD8+ T cells from blood, with Jurkat cell RNA spiked in. Subset reported: FACS-sorted CD8+CD4-CCR7+CD45RA+ naive T cells. The receptors stem from a human donor in good health. Some libraries in this study had Jurkat cell RNA spiked in.

This clonotype was detected a few times. A much larger clone sits a single nucleotide away, making a read error possible. The V gene is TRBV12-3 or TRBV12-4, the J gene TRBJ2-5; a possible D gene is TRBD2 (5 bases). This CDR3 region has 14 residues. The chain's CDR3 is CASSSHSVRETRYF. The CDR3 nucleotides are TGTGCCAGCAGTTCCCATAGCGTTCGAGAGACCCGGTACTTC.

This clonotype was observed many times. The chain links TRBV24-1 to TRBJ2-7; D unresolved. CDR1 KGHDR and CDR2 SFDVKD come from the germline V gene. Deletions cut 1 base from V and 3 bases from J, with 18 bases between. The CDR3 is 17 amino acids. Written as DNA, the CDR3 is TGTGCCACCAGTGATTTAGATCCGGGCAGGAAGAGCTACGAGCAGTACTTC. Translating it yields CATSDLDPGRKSYEQYF.

This clonotype was counted once. V usage is TRBV20-1 and J usage is TRBJ2-7; D perhaps matches TRBD2 (6 bases). The CDR3 consists of 15 residues. The germline CDR1 and CDR2 sequences are DFQATT and SNEGSKA (reference sequence). Trimming pared 3 bases from V and 2 bases from J, leaving 17 bases between. CDR3 coding DNA: TGCAGTGCTAGGAGACGGGGGACCAGCCCCTACGAGCAGTACTTC. Residues: CSARRRGTSPYEQYF.

This clonotype has only a few counts. The genes are TRBV27 and TRBJ2-7, with 7 bases aligning to TRBD2. From germline, CDR1 is MNHEY and CDR2 SMNVEV (reference sequence). The V and J ends lost 5 bases and 6 bases, in that order; junction bases with no gene match: 13. The CDR3 runs to 15 residues. DNA of the CDR3: TGTGCCAGCAGTCCGTTAGGGGAGGGTCGGGTCGAGCAGTACTTC. Translation: CASSPLGEGRVEQYF.

In DNA, the CDR3 is TGTGCCAGTAGTATATCAGGGGGCGAGTACGAGCAGTACTTC. Its protein product is CASSISGGEYEQYF. V is TRBV19 and J is TRBJ2-7; the match to TRBD1 covers 8 bases. Unmatched junction bases numbered 4, after V lost 2 bases and J lost 4 bases. The length of the CDR3 is 14 residues. Germline V lookup: CDR1 LNHDA, CDR2 SQIVND (reference sequence).

This clonotype was recorded at least ten times. The chain carries TRBV4-2 and TRBJ2-7; D is undetermined. The germline V and J ends were trimmed by 0 bases and 5 bases, with 14 bases remaining between them. Germline CDR1 reads LGHNA; CDR2 reads YNFKEQ. The CDR3 contains 15 residues. This CDR3 is CASSQEIGLVHEQYF. The DNA of the CDR3 is TGTGCCAGCAGCCAAGAAATCGGCCTTGTACACGAGCAGTACTTC.

This clonotype was counted ten times or more. The chain joins TRBV7-9 to TRBJ2-5, with 8 nucleotides matching TRBD2. CDR1 is SEHNR, CDR2 FQNEAQ, per germline (reference sequence). The length of the CDR3 is 16 residues. The V segment lost 4 bases and the J segment 2 bases; nucleotides outside the gene matches: 9. In DNA, the CDR3 is TGTGCCAGCAGCTCGATAAGCGGGAGCCAGCAAGAGACCCAGTACTTC. Amino acid sequence: CASSSISGSQQETQYF.

This clonotype occurred many times. This sequence joins TRBV29-1 and TRBJ2-7; no clear D gene. The CDR3 length is 15 residues. Germline assignment: CDR1 SQVTM and CDR2 ANQGSEA. V was clipped by 4 bases and J by 4 bases, with 20 bases between them. CDR3 bases: TGCAGCGTTGTCCCAGGACCCCCGCGAGGTTACGAGCAGTACTTC. It is translated as CSVVPGPPRGYEQYF.

In its sample, this clonotype was seen many times. The V gene is TRBV20-1, the J gene TRBJ2-3; weak D call: TRBD1 (6 bases). V was cut by 4 bases and J by 4 bases, with 18 bases left in between. CDR1 and CDR2 from the germline V gene are DFQATT and SNEGSKA (reference sequence). The CDR3 loop spans 15 amino acids. The CDR3 loop is CSAINPHRVPDTQYF. The CDR3 DNA is TGCAGTGCTATAAACCCCCACAGGGTTCCAGATACGCAGTATTTT.

This clonotype was detected ten times or more. This sequence joins TRBV14 and TRBJ2-7; 12 positions agree with TRBD2. Germline V CDR1 and CDR2: SGHDN, FVKESK. V lost 3 bases to trimming and J lost 7 bases; unmatched junction nucleotides: 4. The CDR3 runs to 14 residues. The CDR3 spells CASSQTSGSGEQYF. CDR3 nucleotides: TGTGCCAGCAGCCAGACTAGCGGGAGTGGGGAGCAGTACTTC. The full variable domain, completed using reference TRBV14 and TRBJ2-7, is EAGVTQFPSHSVIEKGQTVTLRCDPISGHDNLYWYRRVMGKEIKFLLHFVKESKQDESGMPNNRFLAERTGGTYSTLKVQPAELEDSGVYFCASSQTSGSGEQYFGPGTRLTVT.

This clonotype turned up a few times. The V gene is TRBV10-3, the J gene TRBJ1-3; D is undetermined. V was clipped by 8 bases and J by 0 bases, with 8 bases between them. CDR1 is ENHRY and CDR2 is SYGVKD in the germline V gene. The CDR3 spans 13 residues. CDR3 sequence (DNA): TGTGCCATCGGGGAGGGCTCTGGAAACACCATATATTTT. Its protein is CAIGEGSGNTIYF.